A single T cell receptor (beta chain) is shown here with its context. Its antigen remains unidentified. Unstimulated regulatory T cells (CD4+CD25+CD127-), CD4+CD25- non-regulatory cells, CD4 and CD8 cells were FACS-sorted from thawed PBMCs. The CDR3 is made up of 17 amino acids. The germline gives CDR1 LNHDA, CDR2 SQIVND (reference sequence). V was clipped by 2 bases and J by 6 bases, with 22 bases between them. This sample is drawn from a study of Tregs in tolerant kidney transplant recipients. Across the study: Recipients received nonmyeloablative bone marrow transplants from related graft donors, with transient mixed chimerism. Study-wide results and caveats: This study did not directly address biological reproducibility.

Method: immunoSEQ multiplex PCR; TCRdb's copy keeps in-frame clones and lacks some. Of more than 60,000 clones in the sample, roughly 98% were seen once. This sequence joins TRBV19 and TRBJ2-5; tentatively, D is TRBD1 (5 bases). Source: CD4+ T cells from blood, taken before the transplant. This receptor was taken from a human donor who received a combined kidney and bone marrow transplant. CDR3 coding DNA: TGTGCCAGTAGTATATATTCGGGTGGGGTGGCAGGGCAGACCCAGTACTTC. Translation gives CASSIYSGGVAGQTQYF.